The 29 T cell receptor beta chains below all came from one sample that was sequenced in a study of blood T cell repertoires in COVID-19. Produced via immunoSEQ multiplex PCR; TCRdb's table is partial and in-frame only. The sample includes roughly 310,000 clones, 75% to 90% of them seen just once. What was sequenced was PBMCs or T cells enriched from blood (not recorded which). These receptors all stem from a woman aged 40 to 49 who had recovered from COVID-19.

This clone was observed a single time. The chain carries TRBV19 and TRBJ2-7; D is ambiguous. The V gene lost 2 bases and the J gene lost 0 bases, with 11 bases spanning the gap. Germline V CDR1 and CDR2: LNHDA, SQIVND (reference sequence). CDR3 size: 15 residues. CDR3 sequence: CASSIMGYDSYEQYF. CDR3 bases: TGTGCCAGTAGTATAATGGGCTATGACTCCTACGAGCAGTACTTC.

This clone was counted once. The J gene is TRBJ1-5, the V gene TRBV7-9; 7 positions match TRBD1. With V trimmed by 7 bases and J by 4 bases, 10 bases remained unmatched. The CDR3 is 15 amino acids. The V gene's germline CDR1 is SEHNR and CDR2 FQNEAQ (reference sequence). The CDR3 spells CASTPGTAKNQPQHF. The CDR3 nucleotides are TGTGCCAGCACCCCGGGGACAGCAAAAAATCAGCCCCAGCATTTT.

This clone was seen ten or more times. Other DNA sequences within the sample encode an identical CDR3. The chain couples TRBV5-1 to TRBJ2-1; tentative D call: TRBD1 (6 bases). V shed 2 bases and J shed 4 bases, with 7 bases lying between them. The germline CDR1 and CDR2 sequences are SGHRS and YFSETQ. The CDR3 length is 13 residues. Here the CDR3 reads CASSFTGYNEQFF. CDR3 nucleotides: TGCGCCAGCAGCTTCACAGGGTACAATGAGCAGTTCTTC. The full variable domain, in which reference TRBV5-1 and TRBJ2-1 provide the parts outside the CDR3, is KAGVTQTPRYLIKTRGQQVTLSCSPISGHRSVSWYQQTPGQGLQFLFEYFSETQRNKGNFPGRFSGRQFSNSRSEMNVSTLELGDSALYLCASSFTGYNEQFFGPGTRLTVL.

This chain links TRBV15 with TRBJ2-7; 12 nucleotides line up with TRBD2. With 0 bases clipped from V and 1 base from J, the junction kept 4 bases outside the gene matches. This CDR3 region has 17 residues. Germline CDR1 LNHNV, CDR2 YYDKDF (reference sequence). The CDR3 loop is CATSRDRTSGKSYEQYF. The CDR3 DNA reads as TGTGCCACCAGCAGAGATCGGACTAGCGGGAAGTCCTACGAGCAGTACTTC.

The V call is TRBV19, the J call TRBJ1-1, with D perhaps matching TRBD1 (5 bases). Germline V gene data show CDR1 as LNHDA and CDR2 as SQIVND (reference sequence). The CDR3 consists of 14 residues. The germline V and J ends were trimmed by 5 bases and 5 bases, with 15 bases remaining between them. CDR3 DNA: TGTGCCAGTAGTTGGCCAGCAGGGATGACTGAAGCTTTCTTT. This encodes CASSWPAGMTEAFF.

The rearrangement uses TRBV7-2 and TRBJ2-3; perhaps TRBD2 as D (6 bases). The ends were cut back, 1 base at V and 7 bases at J, with 15 bases in the middle. The CDR3 loop spans 15 amino acids. The germline gives CDR1 SGHTA, CDR2 FQGNSA. CDR3 region: CASSLEDYPGNTQYF. The CDR3 coding sequence is TGTGCCAGCAGCTTAGAGGACTACCCCGGAAATACGCAGTATTTT.

The chain has TRBV18 and TRBJ1-4; 8 bases line up with TRBD1. The CDR3 is made up of 15 amino acids. V was clipped by 5 bases and J by 0 bases; unmatched bases: 2. Looked up from germline, CDR1 is KGHSH and CDR2 is LQKENI. The CDR3 bases are TGTGCCAGCTCATCGGACAGGGCAACTAATGAAAAACTGTTTTTT. It yields the protein CASSSDRATNEKLFF. Filled out from reference TRBV18 and TRBJ1-4, the complete variable domain reads NAGVMQNPRHLVRRRGQEARLRCSPMKGHSHVYWYRQLPEEGLKFMVYLQKENIIDESGMPKERFSAEFPKEGPSILRIQQVVRGDSAAYFCASSSDRATNEKLFFGSGTQLSVL.

The chain joins TRBV7-3 to TRBJ2-2, with 8 bases fitting TRBD2. Per the germline V gene, CDR1 is SGHTA and CDR2 is FQGTGA. The junction had 9 bases not matched to a gene; V was cut back by 5 bases and J by 4 bases. This CDR3 contains 16 residues. CDR3 amino acids: CASSPEREMGTGELFF. Here the CDR3 DNA reads TGTGCCAGCAGCCCCGAGCGGGAGATGGGCACCGGGGAGCTGTTTTTT.

This sequence joins TRBV2 and TRBJ1-6; D remains ambiguous. CDR1 and CDR2 (germline): SNHLY, FYNNEI. The CDR3 has 14 amino acids. V was pared by 7 bases and J by 9 bases, with 16 bases between. The CDR3 nucleotides are TGTGCCAGCACTTTCCGGGAGGTTCTTTCACCCCTCCACTTT. The encoded protein is CASTFREVLSPLHF.

The chain employs TRBV28 and TRBJ1-3; 12 nucleotides match TRBD1. The ends lost 8 bases at V and 0 bases at J; junction bases unmatched: 8. The CDR3 contains 17 residues. Per germline, CDR1 MDHEN and CDR2 SYDVKM. The CDR3: CASGRDRGLRSGNTIYF. The DNA for the CDR3 is TGTGCCAGCGGACGGGACAGGGGGCTTCGCTCTGGAAACACCATATATTTT.

The rearrangement uses TRBV7-9 and TRBJ1-4; 9 bases are a match to TRBD1. V trimming: 4 bases; J trimming: 4 bases; junction bases outside the gene matches: 10. Germline lookup yields CDR1 SEHNR and CDR2 FQNEAQ (reference sequence). The CDR3 sequence is 17 residues long. The CDR3 nucleotides are TGTGCCAGCAGCTCCAACCGGGACAGGGTTTTTAATGAAAAACTGTTTTTT. It translates to CASSSNRDRVFNEKLFF. The full variable domain, its missing parts supplied by reference TRBV7-9 and TRBJ1-4, is DTGVSQNPRHKITKRGQNVTFRCDPISEHNRLYWYRQTLGQGPEFLTYFQNEAQLEKSRLLSDRFSAERPKGSFSTLEIQRTEQGDSAMYLCASSSNRDRVFNEKLFFGSGTQLSVL.

The chain uses TRBV25-1 and TRBJ1-2, with 7 nucleotides matching TRBD1. The CDR3 sequence is 13 residues long. Trimming cost V 4 bases and J 8 bases; bases outside gene matches: 7. CDR1 and CDR2 (germline): MGHDK, SYGVNS. CDR3 bases: TGTGCCAGCAGTGCCACCCAGACAGGGGGCTACACCTTC. It is translated as CASSATQTGGYTF.

The V call is TRBV21-1, the J call TRBJ1-1. TRBV21-1 is given as a pseudogene. The CDR3 runs to 16 residues. The CDR3 nucleotides read TGTGCCAGCAGCAAATTTTCGGGACTTACGAACACTGAAGCTTTCTTT. It encodes CASSKFSGLTNTEAFF.

The chain employs TRBV4-2 and TRBJ1-2, with TRBD1 as a possible D gene (6 bases). The CDR3 has 14 amino acids. Trimming pared 4 bases from V and 6 bases from J, leaving 15 bases between. Germline V gives CDR1 LGHNA, CDR2 YNFKEQ. The CDR3 sequence is CASSRGGGADGYTF. The CDR3 DNA sequence: TGTGCCAGCAGCCGAGGGGGAGGGGCTGATGGCTACACCTTC.

This clone has a handful of counts. In nucleotides, the CDR3 is TGCGCCAGCAGCCAAGATAGGATGGCCGGGAAGTACTTC. As protein: CASSQDRMAGKYF. The chain has TRBV4-3 and TRBJ2-7, with a weak D call TRBD2 (5 bases). The CDR3 is 13 residues long. Trimming removed 0 bases at V and 11 bases at J, with 14 bases between. Germline values: CDR1 LGHNA, CDR2 YSLEER.

V usage is TRBV20-1 and J usage is TRBJ2-3; 8 positions agree with TRBD2. Trimming at V came to 3 bases and at J to 5 bases, leaving 4 bases not matched to a gene. Germline assignment: CDR1 DFQATT and CDR2 SNEGSKA (reference sequence). This CDR3 is 13 amino acids long. The CDR3 reads CSASSGERDTQYF. The CDR3 region has the DNA TGCAGTGCTAGTAGCGGGGAGCGAGATACGCAGTATTTT.

V gene TRBV3-1 (or the pseudogene TRBV3-2) combines with J gene TRBJ2-1; 12 nucleotides agree with TRBD2. The CDR3 extends over 16 amino acids. CDR1 and CDR2 (germline): LGHDT, YNNKEL (reference sequence). The V segment lost 0 bases and the J segment 7 bases; nucleotides outside the gene matches: 4. The chain's CDR3 is CASSQDPLAGGNEQFF. CDR3 sequence (DNA): TGTGCCAGCAGCCAAGATCCACTAGCGGGAGGAAATGAGCAGTTCTTC.

The CDR3 nucleotides are TGTGCCAGCTCACCACTAGCGGGATTGAACGAGCAGTACTTC. Its translation: CASSPLAGLNEQYF. This rearrangement joins TRBV18 to TRBJ2-7; the match to TRBD2 covers 8 bases. This CDR3 is built from 14 residues. The junction had 4 bases not matched to a gene; V was cut back by 1 base and J by 5 bases. Germline CDR1 reads KGHSH; CDR2 reads LQKENI.

V and J are TRBV5-1 and TRBJ2-3; 8 bases align to TRBD2. The V segment lost 2 bases and the J segment 6 bases; nucleotides outside the gene matches: 8. This CDR3 spans 15 amino acids. The germline gives CDR1 SGHRS, CDR2 YFSETQ. The CDR3 bases are TGCGCCAGCAGCTTTAGCGGGGCCAGGGCGGATACGCAGTATTTT. Its translation is CASSFSGARADTQYF.

This clone has just one count. The chain carries TRBV5-3 and TRBJ1-5; 7 bases map to TRBD1. TRBV5-3 is identified as an open reading frame with a role that is uncertain. The CDR3 covers 16 residues. The junction had 7 bases not matched to a gene; V was cut back by 0 bases and J by 4 bases. The DNA of the CDR3 is TGTGCCAGAAGCTTGGAAGGAGGACAGGTGAATCAGCCCCAGCATTTT. This sequence encodes CARSLEGGQVNQPQHF.

The J gene is TRBJ1-4, the V gene TRBV9; tentatively, D is TRBD1 (5 bases). CDR3 length: 18 residues. Germline CDR1 SGDLS, CDR2 YYNGEE. V lost 4 bases, J lost 7 bases, and 26 bases lay in between. CDR3 in amino acids: CASSLNPFGGAGGEKLFF. In nucleotides, the CDR3 is TGTGCCAGCAGCCTCAATCCGTTCGGTGGGGCTGGTGGTGAAAAACTGTTTTTT.

The chain employs TRBV5-1 and TRBJ1-3; TRBD1 agrees at 8 bases. The CDR3 consists of 14 residues. V shed 4 bases and J 2 bases; nucleotides not matched to a gene: 2. Germline V CDR1 and CDR2: SGHRS, YFSETQ. CDR3 sequence (DNA): TGCGCCAGCAGCATGGGACAGGCTGGAAACACCATATATTTT. Residues: CASSMGQAGNTIYF.

This rearrangement joins TRBV6-5 to TRBJ1-1, with D perhaps TRBD1 (6 bases). The CDR3 length is 13 residues. CDR1 and CDR2 (germline): MNHEY, SVGAGI. Trimming removed 5 bases at V and 4 bases at J, with 11 bases between. CDR3 sequence (DNA): TGTGCCAGCAGTACAGGGTTGACCACTGAAGCTTTCTTT. It encodes CASSTGLTTEAFF.

This rearrangement joins TRBV11-1 to TRBJ2-1, with D maybe TRBD2 (5 bases). V was shortened by 6 bases and J by 0 bases, with 15 bases between the two germline ends. This CDR3 is built from 16 residues. Germline CDR1 and CDR2: SGHAT and FQDESV (reference sequence). CDR3 coding DNA: TGTGCCAGCAGGGTTGCAGCGGTGAGCTCCTACAATGAGCAGTTCTTC. Amino acid sequence: CASRVAAVSSYNEQFF.

This clone is a singleton in its sample. The chain links TRBV9 to TRBJ2-1, with a tentative D call TRBD2 (7 bases). Trimming took 3 bases from V and 4 from J, leaving 14 bases between them. The germline gives CDR1 SGDLS, CDR2 YYNGEE. CDR3 length equals 15 residues. The CDR3 loop reads CASSARGADYNEQFF. The DNA of the CDR3 is TGTGCCAGCAGCGCCCGGGGGGCGGATTACAATGAGCAGTTCTTC.

The chain combines TRBV9 with TRBJ1-1; D gene uncertain. The length of the CDR3 is 14 residues. V dropped 3 bases and J dropped 7 bases, with 16 bases sitting between them. Germline CDR1 SGDLS, CDR2 YYNGEE. In DNA, the CDR3 is TGTGCCAGCAGCGCAAGCGGTGGCCGGGGTGAAGCTTTCTTT. It encodes CASSASGGRGEAFF. The full variable domain, with the rest looked up from reference TRBV9 and TRBJ1-1, is DSGVTQTPKHLITATGQRVTLRCSPRSGDLSVYWYQQSLDQGLQFLIQYYNGEERAKGNILERFSAQQFPDLHSELNLSSLELGDSALYFCASSASGGRGEAFFGQGTRLTVV.

This sequence joins TRBV7-9 and TRBJ1-5; D is ambiguous. The CDR3 covers 13 residues. The V and J ends lost 0 bases and 9 bases respectively, with 9 bases between them. Germline V gene data show CDR1 as SEHNR and CDR2 as FQNEAQ (reference sequence). CDR3 in DNA: TGTGCCAGCAGCTTAGCGCGGCAGACGCCCCAGCATTTT. Encoded protein: CASSLARQTPQHF. The full variable domain, in which reference TRBV7-9 and TRBJ1-5 provide the parts outside the CDR3, is DTGVSQNPRHKITKRGQNVTFRCDPISEHNRLYWYRQTLGQGPEFLTYFQNEAQLEKSRLLSDRFSAERPKGSFSTLEIQRTEQGDSAMYLCASSLARQTPQHFGDGTRLSIL.

The chain is built from TRBV5-6 and TRBJ1-1; tentatively, D is TRBD1 (6 bases). Trimming left V 2 bases short and J 5 bases short, with 10 bases between. The V gene's germline CDR1 is SGHDT and CDR2 YYEEEE. There are 13 residues in the CDR3. CDR3 in DNA: TGTGCCAGCAGCTTCCTTACAGGGACTGAAGCTTTCTTT. Protein: CASSFLTGTEAFF.

The chain couples TRBV29-1 to TRBJ2-4, with D unresolved. The V and J ends lost 2 bases and 8 bases respectively, with 7 bases between them. Germline V lookup: CDR1 SQVTM, CDR2 ANQGSEA. The length of the CDR3 is 11 residues. In DNA form, the CDR3 reads TGCAGCGTTGAAACCTCAGACATTCAGTACTTC. This translates into CSVETSDIQYF.